Each of the 30 T cell receptor beta chains below was sequenced from the same sample in a study of T cells in Graves' hyperthyroidism and ophthalmopathy. RNA transcripts were the template for amplifying TCR beta CDR3 regions. The HTBI primer set was used in a first-round RT-PCR of the TCR CDR3. TCRdb fed the multiplex PCR reads into MiXCR, producing one record per CDR3 protein. The table includes 650,000 to 700,000 distinct CDR3 sequences, 15% to 20% detected once. Material for sequencing was blood. The receptors shown here come from a man aged 45-65 years with Graves' hyperthyroidism.

This clonotype was detected only a few times. The chain employs TRBV12-3 or TRBV12-4 and TRBJ1-6; the D is unclear. CDR3 length: 15 residues. Trimming stripped 7 bases from V and 7 bases from J, with 17 bases between. CDR3 DNA: TGTGCCAGCACCCTCTCCGGCCCTCAAAATTCACCCCTCCACTTT. Translated: CASTLSGPQNSPLHF.

This clonotype was recorded many times. This rearrangement joins TRBV12-3 or TRBV12-4 to TRBJ1-5; TRBD1 matches 7 bases. The CDR3 totals 13 residues. V gave up 6 bases and J gave up 5 bases; unmatched junction bases: 4. The DNA of the CDR3 is TGTGCCAGCAGGGCGGGGACAGATCAGCCCCAGCATTTT. Translating it yields CASRAGTDQPQHF.

This clonotype was counted ten times or more. The CDR3 nucleotides are TGTGCCAGCAGTTTCTCAGGGTTCGGCACAGATACGCAGTATTTT. This gives the protein CASSFSGFGTDTQYF. The V gene is TRBV27, the J gene TRBJ2-3, with TRBD1 as a possible D gene (5 bases). CDR3 length: 15 residues. With 3 bases removed from V and 1 base from J, the gap between germline ends came to 11 bases. Looked up from germline, CDR1 is MNHEY and CDR2 is SMNVEV (reference sequence).

Concerning this clonotype: This may be a read error: a much more frequent sequence differs by one nucleotide. The conserved final phenylalanine or tryptophan is absent from the CDR3, which likely points to a read error. This rearrangement joins TRBV11-2 to TRBJ2-7, with D uncertain. The CDR3 is 15 residues long. With 5 bases removed from V and 1 base from J, the gap between germline ends came to 15 bases. The germline V gene has CDR1 SGHAT and CDR2 FQNNGV. The CDR3: CASSRALPLSYEQYL. DNA of the CDR3: TGTGCCAGCAGCAGGGCTCTGCCTCTATCCTACGAGCAGTACCTC.

This clonotype was observed many times. The chain couples TRBV20-1 to TRBJ2-1, with a weak D call TRBD2 (5 bases). The CDR3 is made up of 16 amino acids. CDR1 and CDR2 from the germline V gene are DFQATT and SNEGSKA (reference sequence). V lost 6 bases and J lost 3, with 21 bases in between. CDR3 DNA sequence: TGCAGTGCCCTAACGGGGAATAGCGCGCACTACAATGAGCAGTTCTTC. This codes for CSALTGNSAHYNEQFF.

This clonotype was observed many times. The rearrangement links TRBV5-1 to TRBJ1-4, with unresolved D. This CDR3 has 16 amino acids. Germline V gene sequence: CDR1 SGHRS, CDR2 YFSETQ. Deletions cut 0 bases from V and 0 bases from J, with 9 bases between. The CDR3 DNA is TGCGCCAGCAGCTTGGTGTCCAGTACAACTAATGAAAAACTGTTTTTT. It is translated as CASSLVSSTTNEKLFF.

This clonotype has just a few counts. The chain couples TRBV7-9 to TRBJ1-1; tentative D call: TRBD1 (5 bases). V lost 5 bases and J 1 base, leaving 14 bases between the germline ends. This CDR3 is built from 15 residues. Germline values: CDR1 SEHNR, CDR2 FQNEAQ (reference sequence). The CDR3 nucleotides are TGTGCCAGCAGCATAGAGACAGTTTCGAACACTGAAGCTTTCTTT. Its protein product is CASSIETVSNTEAFF.

This clonotype was seen at least ten times. Relative to the germline gene, one junction end is altered; a read error may explain this. The chain carries TRBV5-1 and TRBJ1-1; unclear D gene. Germline CDR1 SGHRS, CDR2 YFSETQ. This CDR3 contains 13 residues. CDR3 protein: CASSFGMNTEAFF. The CDR3 nucleotides are TGTGCCAGCAGCTTTGGCATGAACACTGAAGCTTTCTTT.

The rearrangement links TRBV29-1 to TRBJ1-1; 8 nucleotides agree with TRBD1. The length of the CDR3 is 12 residues. The V and J ends lost 8 bases and 5 bases, in that order; junction bases with no gene match: 7. The V gene's germline CDR1 is SQVTM and CDR2 ANQGSEA. The CDR3 DNA sequence: TGCAGCATTACAGGGGGTTCTACTGAAGCTTTCTTT. Its translation is CSITGGSTEAFF.

Only a few counts were recorded for this clonotype. The chain couples TRBV7-3 to TRBJ2-1; TRBD1 aligns across 8 bases. V lost 4 bases, J lost 6 bases, and 8 bases stayed unmatched. The CDR3 has 15 residues. Looked up from germline, CDR1 is SGHTA and CDR2 is FQGTGA. In DNA form, the CDR3 reads TGTGCCAGCAGCTACGGACAGGGAGGTCTCAATGAGCAGTTCTTC. Protein: CASSYGQGGLNEQFF.

This clonotype has ten or more counts. The chain employs TRBV19 and TRBJ2-6, with 7 bases identical to TRBD1. The CDR3 has 19 residues. CDR1 LNHDA and CDR2 SQIVND come from the germline V gene (reference sequence). Trimming removed 6 bases from V and 0 bases from J; junction bases left unmatched: 14. The CDR3 sequence is CASSPSTGQPHSGANVLTF. The CDR3 region has the DNA TGTGCCAGTAGCCCATCCACGGGACAGCCCCACTCTGGGGCCAACGTCCTGACTTTC.

This clonotype has at least ten counts. The rearrangement links TRBV27 to TRBJ1-4, with 7 bases lining up with TRBD1. The germline CDR1 and CDR2 sequences are MNHEY and SMNVEV (reference sequence). Unmatched junction bases numbered 6, after V lost 4 bases and J lost 4 bases. The CDR3 loop spans 15 amino acids. CDR3 sequence (DNA): TGTGCCAGCAGTTCCTCGAACAGGGGTAATGAAAAACTGTTTTTT. Translated, it gives CASSSSNRGNEKLFF.

This clonotype occurred many times. The chain couples TRBV28 to TRBJ2-3; 9 bases match TRBD2. After removal of 11 bases from V and 0 bases from J, the junction contained 9 bases not matched to a gene. The CDR3 is 15 residues long. Looked up from germline, CDR1 is MDHEN and CDR2 is SYDVKM. The CDR3 here is CAVGGAGGSTDTQYF. The CDR3 coding sequence is TGTGCCGTAGGCGGGGCGGGAGGGAGCACAGATACGCAGTATTTT.

The chain has TRBV25-1 and TRBJ2-5; 10 nucleotides match TRBD2. Germline-derived CDR1 and CDR2 are MGHDK and SYGVNS. There are 15 residues in the CDR3. V shed 6 bases, J shed 4 bases, and the junction held 8 bases outside the gene matches. The CDR3 protein is CASSGLAGVRETQYF. The DNA of the CDR3 is TGTGCCAGCAGCGGGCTAGCGGGAGTGAGAGAGACCCAGTACTTC.

Ten or more counts support this clonotype. The genes are TRBV2 and TRBJ2-7, with D hard to call. CDR1 is SNHLY, CDR2 FYNNEI, per germline. This CDR3 is 14 amino acids long. The V gene lost 8 bases and the J gene lost 6 bases, with 20 bases spanning the gap. CDR3 DNA: TGTGCCAGCGTAGGGCCTCAATCCCCGGGCGAGCAGTACTTC. Encoded protein: CASVGPQSPGEQYF.

This clonotype has a count of ten or more. The chain is built from TRBV12-3 or TRBV12-4 and TRBJ1-6; TRBD1 aligns across 8 bases. The CDR3 sequence is 15 residues long. Trimming removed 7 bases from V and 9 bases from J; junction bases left unmatched: 11. DNA of the CDR3: TGTGCCAGCACCTCTACCACAGGGGGGGTTTCACCCCTCCACTTT. This codes for CASTSTTGGVSPLHF.

This clonotype was recorded at least ten times. This chain connects TRBV7-6 to TRBJ2-1; 10 bases are a match to TRBD2. There are 14 residues in the CDR3. J was trimmed by 6 bases and V by 8 bases; bases with no gene match: 7. The germline gives CDR1 SGHVS, CDR2 FNYEAQ. Written as DNA, the CDR3 is TGTGCCAGCGCTGAGCGGGAGGGCCTCAATGAGCAGTTCTTC. It is translated as CASAEREGLNEQFF.

This clonotype was picked up many times. The chain employs TRBV2 and TRBJ2-5; D is uncertain. Germline values: CDR1 SNHLY, CDR2 FYNNEI. CDR3 size: 11 residues. V was cut by 5 bases and J by 1 base, with 2 bases left in between. The chain's CDR3 is CASSFQETQYF. The CDR3 DNA sequence: TGTGCCAGCAGTTTCCAAGAGACCCAGTACTTC.

In regard to this clonotype: A clone one base away is much larger, so this may be a read error. The chain is built from TRBV20-1 and TRBJ1-5; D possibly corresponds to TRBD1 (5 bases). Germline-derived CDR1 and CDR2 are DFQATT and SNEGSKA (reference sequence). The CDR3 loop spans 15 amino acids. V lost 0 bases and J 13 bases, leaving 22 bases between the germline ends. The CDR3 DNA is TGCAGTGCTAGAGAGTGGGGGACGGCGATAAATACGCAGCATTTT. Protein: CSAREWGTAINTQHF.

At least ten counts were recorded for this clonotype. The rearrangement links TRBV12-3 or TRBV12-4 to TRBJ1-1, with D perhaps TRBD1 (5 bases). The CDR3 contains 14 residues. V lost 5 bases to trimming and J lost 1 base, with 11 bases between them. The CDR3 DNA is TGTGCCAGCAGTACCGAGGGGAAGAACACTGAAGCTTTCTTT. It codes for CASSTEGKNTEAFF.

This clonotype was seen a few times. V and J are TRBV29-1 and TRBJ1-1; 9 positions match TRBD1. The junction had 2 bases not matched to a gene; V was cut back by 2 bases and J by 4 bases. This CDR3 contains 13 residues. The germline V gene has CDR1 SQVTM and CDR2 ANQGSEA. The CDR3 nucleotides read TGCAGCGTTGAAACAGGGGGCTTCACTGAAGCTTTCTTT. Translating it yields CSVETGGFTEAFF.

At least ten counts were recorded for this clonotype. The chain is built from TRBV3-1 and TRBJ2-3; D is possibly TRBD1 or TRBD2 (5 bases each). Trimming left V 2 bases short and J 5 bases short, with 14 bases between. This CDR3 is built from 15 residues. CDR1 is LGHDT and CDR2 is YNNKEL in the germline V gene (reference sequence). CDR3 protein: CASSQWGMDRDTQYF. The CDR3 DNA follows: TGTGCCAGCAGCCAATGGGGGATGGACCGAGATACGCAGTATTTT.

The chain joins TRBV6-1 to TRBJ1-5; D remains unclear. The germline CDR1 and CDR2 sequences are MNHNS and SASEGT. CDR3 size: 13 residues. V lost 8 bases, J lost 0 bases, and 8 bases lay in between. The CDR3 DNA sequence: TGTGCCAGCCTGGACCTTAGCAATCAGCCCCAGCATTTT. This encodes CASLDLSNQPQHF.

This clonotype showed up many times. The V and J genes are TRBV12-3 or TRBV12-4 and TRBJ2-1; the D gene is possibly TRBD2 (5 bases). This CDR3 comprises 15 residues. Trimming pared 2 bases from V and 6 bases from J, leaving 14 bases between. The DNA of the CDR3 is TGTGCCAGCAGTTTATTTCGGGGAGTGAGCAATGAGCAGTTCTTC. Its protein is CASSLFRGVSNEQFF.

The chain carries TRBV6-5 and TRBJ2-7; TRBD1 matches 10 bases. This CDR3 comprises 16 residues. The germline gives CDR1 MNHEY, CDR2 SVGAGI. The V segment lost 0 bases and the J segment 5 bases; nucleotides outside the gene matches: 7. CDR3 in DNA: TGTGCCAGCAGTTACTCGTCGGGACAGGGGTCCCACGAGCAGTACTTC. Translating it yields CASSYSSGQGSHEQYF.

In this sample, this clonotype turned up many times. The chain links TRBV11-2 to TRBJ2-7, with D unresolved. The CDR3 extends over 14 amino acids. Trimming took off 5 bases at V and 7 bases at J, with 18 bases between the two ends. Germline V CDR1 and CDR2: SGHAT, FQNNGV. The DNA for the CDR3 is TGTGCCAGCAGCGACGTAGTTACAACTTGGGAGCAGTACTTC. Protein: CASSDVVTTWEQYF.

The chain carries TRBV20-1 and TRBJ1-2; D remains ambiguous. Between the trimmed V and J ends, which lost 6 bases and 4 bases, there was a span of 12 bases. The CDR3 length is 12 residues. CDR1 and CDR2 (germline): DFQATT, SNEGSKA (reference sequence). The DNA of the CDR3 is TGCAGTGCCAGGATAATCGCCTATGGCTACACCTTC. Its protein product is CSARIIAYGYTF.

This clonotype has a handful of counts. The chain couples TRBV27 to TRBJ1-5, with TRBD1 matching over 11 bases. Germline V gives CDR1 MNHEY, CDR2 SMNVEV (reference sequence). The CDR3 is made up of 15 amino acids. Trimming took 5 bases from V and 6 from J; bases not matched to a gene: 6. The CDR3 coding sequence is TGTGCCAGCAGTCCCGGACAGGGGGCGAGTCAGCCCCAGCATTTT. This encodes CASSPGQGASQPQHF.

This clonotype was seen at least ten times. V usage is TRBV7-2 and J usage is TRBJ2-3; 9 nucleotides line up with TRBD1. V trimming: 4 bases; J trimming: 3 bases; junction bases outside the gene matches: 8. Germline CDR1 and CDR2: SGHTA and FQGNSA. CDR3 size: 16 residues. CDR3 sequence reads: CASSSYRGRATDTQYF. The CDR3 DNA reads TGTGCCAGCAGCTCGTACAGGGGGCGCGCAACAGATACGCAGTATTTT.

This rearrangement joins TRBV28 to TRBJ2-7; D is unresolved. V was shortened by 2 bases and J by 5 bases, with 10 bases between the two germline ends. CDR3 length equals 13 residues. Germline-derived CDR1 and CDR2 are MDHEN and SYDVKM. The DNA for the CDR3 is TGTGCCAGCAGTTTAGTACCTGCCGACGAGCAGTACTTC. It encodes CASSLVPADEQYF.